This TCR beta chain stems from a study of CD8 T cells in Susac syndrome. After extraction with the RNeasy kit, about 0.45 to 1 ug of the RNA was reverse transcribed using random hexamers. Across 54 Vbeta and 13 Jbeta, immunoSEQ multiplex PCR amplified TCR beta CDR3. From the immunoSEQ multiplex PCR reads, TCRdb called clonotypes with MiXCR, one entry per CDR3 protein. The sample shows about 150,000 distinct CDR3 sequences, 95% to 96% of them seen only once. The CDR3 runs 13 residues. V lost 4 bases to trimming and J lost 5 bases, with 11 bases between them. Germline V gene lookup returns CDR1 SGDLS and CDR2 YYNGEE. Negative isolation was applied to CD8+ and CD4+ T cells, and FACS enrichment was applied to TEMRA cells.

V gene TRBV9 combines with J gene TRBJ2-3; D remains ambiguous. This sequence was found in a human donor with multiple sclerosis. The sequenced sample consisted of CD8+ T cells from PBMCs. The CDR3 spells CASSLRSGDTQYF. Here the CDR3 DNA reads TGTGCCAGCAGCCTTCGATCGGGAGATACGCAGTATTTT. The whole variable domain, filled in from reference TRBV9 and TRBJ2-3, reads DSGVTQTPKHLITATGQRVTLRCSPRSGDLSVYWYQQSLDQGLQFLIQYYNGEERAKGNILERFSAQQFPDLHSELNLSSLELGDSALYFCASSLRSGDTQYFGPGTRLTVL.